This passage covers 7 T cell receptor beta chains from one sample sequenced in a study of regulatory T cells in long-lasting Graves disease. Library construction for TCR beta used iRepertoire HTBI primers and Arm-PCR of CDR3 regions. TCRdb analysed the multiplex PCR reads with MiXCR anew, one entry per CDR3 protein. The sample has about 400,000 distinct CDR3 sequences; around 16% are singletons. The time point denotes: newly diagnosed GD, antithyroid drugs for less than 3 months. The TCR library was made from RNA extracted from PBMCs. The same sample was also studied in work on T cells in Graves' hyperthyroidism and ophthalmopathy.

The sequences come from peripheral blood mononuclear cells (PBMCs), collected at new diagnosis, from a patient treated with antithyroid drugs. These receptors all stem from a woman aged 35 to 49 with Graves disease.

Many counts were recorded for this clonotype. The chain joins TRBV28 to TRBJ2-7; the D is unclear. Per germline, CDR1 MDHEN and CDR2 SYDVKM. This CDR3 region has 15 residues. Trimming left V 1 base short and J 2 bases short, with 12 bases between. CDR3 nucleotide sequence: TGTGCCAGCAGTTTATTGGCCCTTGAGGCCTACGAGCAGTACTTC. The encoded protein is CASSLLALEAYEQYF.

There are many counts of this clonotype. The CDR3, as DNA: TGTGCCAGCAGTTACAATGCGGGAGACCCCTACGAGCAGTACTTC. Protein product: CASSYNAGDPYEQYF. The chain links TRBV6-5 to TRBJ2-7; 7 bases are a match to TRBD2. Germline V CDR1 and CDR2: MNHEY, SVGAGI. The V segment lost 2 bases and the J segment 2 bases; nucleotides outside the gene matches: 6. The CDR3 runs to 15 residues.

This clonotype was observed at least ten times. The V gene is TRBV29-1, the J gene TRBJ2-1, with 9 bases that match TRBD1. CDR3 length equals 14 residues. V was clipped by 3 bases and J by 7 bases; unmatched bases: 7. From germline, CDR1 is SQVTM and CDR2 ANQGSEA. CDR3 loop: CSVEGQGRLNEQFF. The CDR3 DNA follows: TGCAGCGTTGAGGGACAGGGCAGGTTGAATGAGCAGTTCTTC.

V usage is TRBV10-3 and J usage is TRBJ2-7; 10 nucleotides line up with TRBD1. Germline V lookup: CDR1 ENHRY, CDR2 SYGVKD. The V gene end was trimmed by 2 bases and the J gene end by 3 bases; junction bases not matched to a gene: 7. CDR3 length: 16 residues. The CDR3 DNA reads as TGTGCCATCAGTGAGGATATGGGGACAGGGGTCTACGAGCAGTACTTC. Its translation: CAISEDMGTGVYEQYF.

This clonotype was seen more than once but under ten times. The chain links TRBV24-1 to TRBJ2-5; 12 nucleotides line up with TRBD2. Losses at the gene ends were 4 bases for V and 4 bases for J; bases not matched to a gene: 6. Germline V gene lookup returns CDR1 KGHDR and CDR2 SFDVKD. The CDR3 consists of 16 residues. The CDR3 DNA is TGTGCCACCAGTGAAAGACTAGCGGGAGTATCAGAGACCCAGTACTTC. It specifies CATSERLAGVSETQYF.

The chain carries TRBV7-8 and TRBJ1-1; a possible D gene is TRBD1 (6 bases). This CDR3 comprises 15 residues. V lost 2 bases and J 4 bases, leaving 14 bases between the germline ends. CDR1 is SGHVS and CDR2 is FQNEAQ in the germline V gene. Here the CDR3 reads CASSLPGAEGTEAFF. The CDR3 DNA is TGTGCCAGCAGCTTACCGGGGGCGGAGGGCACTGAAGCTTTCTTT. The variable domain in full, with the rest retrieved from reference TRBV7-8 and TRBJ1-1, is GAGVSQSPRYKVAKRGQDVALRCDPISGHVSLFWYQQALGQGPEFLTYFQNEAQLDKSGLPSDRFFAERPEGSVSTLKIQRTQQEDSAVYLCASSLPGAEGTEAFFGQGTRLTVV.

V is TRBV5-1 and J is TRBJ2-7; tentatively, D is TRBD1 (6 bases). Germline V gene data show CDR1 as SGHRS and CDR2 as YFSETQ. The CDR3 consists of 14 residues. Trimming removed 0 bases from V and 2 bases from J, with 9 bases in between. This CDR3 reads CASSLADSPYEQYF. In DNA, the CDR3 is TGCGCCAGCAGCTTGGCGGACAGTCCCTACGAGCAGTACTTC. Filled out from reference TRBV5-1 and TRBJ2-7, the complete variable domain reads KAGVTQTPRYLIKTRGQQVTLSCSPISGHRSVSWYQQTPGQGLQFLFEYFSETQRNKGNFPGRFSGRQFSNSRSEMNVSTLELGDSALYLCASSLADSPYEQYFGPGTRLTVT.